Below, 26 T cell receptor beta chains from the same sample are listed, as sequenced in a study of T cell responses to AZD1222 COVID-19 vaccine. TCRdb keeps only in-frame clones here, not all; method: immunoSEQ multiplex PCR. Here the sample spans around 130,000 clones, roughly 90% being singletons. This material consisted of peripheral blood, taken on day 0 of AZD1222 vaccination. These receptors originate from an adult in good health.

This clone was observed once. V and J are TRBV2 and TRBJ1-6; D call uncertain. The CDR3 sequence is 14 residues long. Trimming left V 4 bases short and J 11 bases short, with 15 bases between. Germline V gives CDR1 SNHLY, CDR2 FYNNEI. The DNA for the CDR3 is TGTGCCAGCAGTGTAGGGAGGGAAGGTCCACCCCTCCACTTT. This sequence encodes CASSVGREGPPLHF.

The chain combines TRBV7-8 with TRBJ2-1; 11 bases align to TRBD2. Germline values: CDR1 SGHVS, CDR2 FQNEAQ. The CDR3 runs to 18 residues. The V segment lost 5 bases and the J segment 1 base; nucleotides outside the gene matches: 10. CDR3 sequence reads: CASSKLAGGQGSYNEQFF. CDR3 DNA sequence: TGTGCCAGCAGCAAGTTAGCGGGAGGGCAAGGATCCTACAATGAGCAGTTCTTC.

To note about this clone: Within the sample, other DNA sequences also encode this same CDR3. This chain connects TRBV7-2 to TRBJ2-3, with D perhaps matching TRBD2 (6 bases). CDR3 length equals 14 residues. V lost 2 bases to trimming and J lost 3 bases, with 9 bases between them. Germline-derived CDR1 and CDR2 are SGHTA and FQGNSA. The CDR3 reads CASSLRRGTDTQYF. The DNA for the CDR3 is TGTGCCAGCAGCTTACGGAGGGGAACAGATACGCAGTATTTT.

The count of this clone is one. This sequence joins TRBV3-1 (or the pseudogene TRBV3-2) and TRBJ1-2, with a weak D call TRBD1 (5 bases). Germline V CDR1 and CDR2: LGHDT, YNNKEL (reference sequence). V was cut by 4 bases and J by 4 bases, with 7 bases left in between. There are 12 residues in the CDR3. CDR3 region: CASSRGSYGYTF. The CDR3 nucleotides are TGTGCCAGCAGCCGGGGGAGCTATGGCTACACCTTC.

The gene calls are TRBV30 and TRBJ2-2; either TRBD1 or TRBD2 may supply D (8 bases each). This CDR3 is built from 15 residues. V lost 7 bases and J 4 bases, leaving 19 bases between the germline ends. Germline CDR1 reads GTSNPN; CDR2 reads SVGIG (reference sequence). CDR3 sequence (DNA): TGTGCCTCGAACGGGGGGGACAGGTTCACCGGGGAGCTGTTTTTT. This sequence encodes CASNGGDRFTGELFF.

The chain couples TRBV5-1 to TRBJ2-1; a weak D match, TRBD2 (6 bases). This CDR3 comprises 16 residues. V lost 0 bases and J 0 bases, leaving 10 bases between the germline ends. Germline-derived CDR1 and CDR2 are SGHRS and YFSETQ. The CDR3 region has the DNA TGCGCCAGCAGCTTGGCTACGGGAGCCTCCTACAATGAGCAGTTCTTC. Its protein is CASSLATGASYNEQFF.

As regards this clone: In the same sample, other DNA sequences code for this CDR3. The rearrangement uses TRBV7-9 and TRBJ2-2; unclear D gene. CDR1 SEHNR and CDR2 FQNEAQ come from the germline V gene (reference sequence). V dropped 2 bases and J dropped 6 bases, with 1 base sitting between them. CDR3 length: 11 residues. CDR3 loop: CASSLSGELFF. The CDR3 DNA is TGTGCCAGCAGCTTATCCGGGGAGCTGTTTTTT.

The chain couples TRBV28 to TRBJ1-2, with 7 bases lining up with TRBD1. The length of the CDR3 is 15 residues. The trim removed 3 bases at V and 4 bases at J, leaving 8 bases unmatched. Germline CDR1 MDHEN, CDR2 SYDVKM. The CDR3 bases are TGTGCCAGCAGTTTTTTGACAGGGCCCGGCTATGGCTACACCTTC. This translates into CASSFLTGPGYGYTF.

This clone was observed a few times. J is TRBJ1-5 and V is TRBV7-2; D is undetermined. Per germline, CDR1 SGHTA and CDR2 FQGNSA. The CDR3 is made up of 13 amino acids. V lost 2 bases to trimming and J lost 3 bases, with 5 bases between them. Written as DNA, the CDR3 is TGTGCCAGCAGCTTATTGAACAATCAGCCCCAGCATTTT. It yields the protein CASSLLNNQPQHF.

The chain is built from TRBV6-5 and TRBJ1-2; 12 bases line up with TRBD1. The germline CDR1 and CDR2 sequences are MNHEY and SVGAGI. The CDR3 has 16 amino acids. Trimming cost V 3 bases and J 0 bases; bases outside gene matches: 2. CDR3 sequence: CASSYGTGGANYGYTF. The CDR3 DNA reads as TGTGCCAGCAGTTATGGGACAGGGGGCGCTAACTATGGCTACACCTTC.

The chain couples TRBV15 to TRBJ2-3; D is tentatively TRBD1 or TRBD2 (5 bases each). V was pared by 4 bases and J by 2 bases, with 13 bases between. Germline CDR1 and CDR2: LNHNV and YYDKDF (reference sequence). The CDR3 has 15 amino acids. CDR3 DNA: TGTGCCACCAGCAAAGGGACGGGGACCACAGATACGCAGTATTTT. Amino acid sequence: CATSKGTGTTDTQYF.

CDR3 residues: CASSRTGDGYGYTF. The CDR3 DNA reads as TGTGCCAGCAGCCGGACAGGGGACGGCTATGGCTACACCTTC. V gene TRBV5-4 combines with J gene TRBJ1-2, with 9 bases fitting TRBD1. The germline V gene has CDR1 SGHNT and CDR2 YYREEE (reference sequence). V was clipped by 4 bases and J by 4 bases; unmatched bases: 5. The CDR3 length is 14 residues.

The count of this clone is one. This chain connects TRBV5-3 to TRBJ1-5; the D gene is possibly TRBD1 (6 bases). TRBV5-3 qualifies as an ORF whose function is uncertain. This CDR3 contains 16 residues. V was shortened by 4 bases and J by 1 base, with 15 bases between the two germline ends. The CDR3: CARSGGPTGSNQPQHF. The DNA for the CDR3 is TGTGCCAGAAGCGGGGGGCCCACGGGGAGCAATCAGCCCCAGCATTTT.

This clone was detected a few times. The rearrangement joins TRBV3-1 (or the pseudogene TRBV3-2) to TRBJ1-5, with 11 bases that match TRBD1. The CDR3 totals 24 residues. Trimming took 0 bases from V and 0 from J; bases not matched to a gene: 22. Germline CDR1 LGHDT, CDR2 YNNKEL (reference sequence). The CDR3 sequence: CASSQDNFFGSGQGDPYSNQPQHF. In DNA, the CDR3 is TGTGCCAGCAGCCAAGATAATTTTTTTGGATCGGGACAGGGGGACCCTTATAGCAATCAGCCCCAGCATTTT.

The gene calls are TRBV28 and TRBJ1-1, with D perhaps matching TRBD1 (5 bases). V was clipped by 3 bases and J by 6 bases, with 11 bases between them. This CDR3 has 13 amino acids. CDR1 is MDHEN and CDR2 is SYDVKM in the germline V gene. In DNA, the CDR3 is TGTGCCAGCAGTTTGGGGCGCGGGGCTGAAGCTTTCTTT. This codes for CASSLGRGAEAFF.

The chain is built from TRBV6-5 and TRBJ1-1; D perhaps matches TRBD1 (5 bases). This CDR3 is built from 14 residues. Germline lookup yields CDR1 MNHEY and CDR2 SVGAGI. V shed 7 bases and J shed 1 base, with 13 bases lying between them. The chain's CDR3 is CASIQGATNTEAFF. In DNA form, the CDR3 reads TGTGCCAGCATCCAAGGGGCTACGAACACTGAAGCTTTCTTT.

The chain uses TRBV5-1 and TRBJ2-3; 9 bases fit TRBD2. The CDR3 is made up of 15 amino acids. Unmatched junction bases numbered 4, after V lost 1 base and J lost 4 bases. The germline V gene encodes CDR1 SGHRS and CDR2 YFSETQ. CDR3 residues: CASSLLAGVADTQYF. CDR3 nucleotide sequence: TGCGCCAGCAGCTTGTTAGCGGGAGTAGCAGATACGCAGTATTTT.

The chain links TRBV5-5 to TRBJ1-2; D is uncertain. The V end was cut by 3 bases, the J end by 0 bases, with 15 bases between. CDR1 is SGHKS, CDR2 YYEKEE, per germline (reference sequence). The CDR3 consists of 16 residues. The chain's CDR3 is CASSSPWVPTNYGYTF. The CDR3 DNA reads TGTGCCAGCAGCTCCCCCTGGGTGCCAACTAACTATGGCTACACCTTC.

DNA for the CDR3: TGTGCCAGCAGCTTATTATCTGGCACAGATACGCAGTATTTT. This encodes CASSLLSGTDTQYF. The chain employs TRBV7-2 and TRBJ2-3; no reliable D call. The CDR3 contains 14 residues. Per germline, CDR1 SGHTA and CDR2 FQGNSA. V was shortened by 2 bases and J by 1 base, with 7 bases between the two germline ends.

The rearrangement links TRBV2 to TRBJ2-1, with D perhaps given as TRBD1 or TRBD2 (5 bases each). Per germline, CDR1 SNHLY and CDR2 FYNNEI. The CDR3 sequence is 15 residues long. V was pared by 1 base and J by 4 bases, with 11 bases between. The CDR3 DNA reads as TGTGCCAGCAGTGAAGGGGGACCCCTGTACAATGAGCAGTTCTTC. This translates into CASSEGGPLYNEQFF.

J is TRBJ2-5 and V is TRBV7-9, with 15 bases lining up with TRBD2. The V gene's germline CDR1 is SEHNR and CDR2 FQNEAQ (reference sequence). The CDR3 covers 18 residues. Trimming removed 5 bases from V and 0 bases from J; junction bases left unmatched: 7. For the CDR3, the DNA is TGTGCCAGCAGCCCCGGGACTAGCGGGAGGACGAACCAAGAGACCCAGTACTTC. Its translation is CASSPGTSGRTNQETQYF.

CDR3 in amino acids: CASSLAAGAVTEAFF. For the CDR3, the DNA is TGTGCCAGCAGCTTAGCGGCCGGGGCAGTCACTGAAGCTTTCTTT. This sequence joins TRBV7-9 and TRBJ1-1; tentatively, D is TRBD1 (5 bases). There are 15 residues in the CDR3. Germline loops: CDR1 SEHNR, CDR2 FQNEAQ (reference sequence). V gave up 0 bases and J gave up 4 bases, with 12 bases separating them. Full variable domain (remainder filled in from reference TRBV7-9 and TRBJ1-1): DTGVSQNPRHKITKRGQNVTFRCDPISEHNRLYWYRQTLGQGPEFLTYFQNEAQLEKSRLLSDRFSAERPKGSFSTLEIQRTEQGDSAMYLCASSLAAGAVTEAFFGQGTRLTVV.

The chain uses TRBV18 and TRBJ1-1; D is possibly TRBD1 (5 bases). This CDR3 has 14 residues. Germline CDR1 is KGHSH and CDR2 is LQKENI. Trimming cost V 1 base and J 5 bases, with 11 bases left between them. CDR3 sequence (DNA): TGTGCCAGCTCACCACTCGACAGTAGGACTGAAGCTTTCTTT. It codes for CASSPLDSRTEAFF.

The V gene is TRBV5-1, the J gene TRBJ2-7, with D possibly TRBD2 on 5 matching bases. The V and J ends lost 0 bases and 1 base respectively, with 17 bases between them. The germline V gene encodes CDR1 SGHRS and CDR2 YFSETQ. This CDR3 has 17 residues. In DNA form, the CDR3 reads TGCGCCAGCAGCTTGGCCCGGGGTGAGGGCCGGTCCTACGAGCAGTACTTC. This sequence encodes CASSLARGEGRSYEQYF.

The V call is TRBV7-3, the J call TRBJ1-3; D not certain. The CDR3 length is 17 residues. From germline, CDR1 is SGHTA and CDR2 FQGTGA. V gave up 5 bases and J gave up 0 bases, with 17 bases separating them. CDR3 region: CASSVHRNYYSGNTIYF. In DNA, the CDR3 is TGTGCCAGCAGCGTTCACAGAAACTACTACTCTGGAAACACCATATATTTT.

The chain combines TRBV6-5 with TRBJ2-5; no reliable D call. Germline CDR1 reads MNHEY; CDR2 reads SVGAGI. Trimming removed 7 bases from V and 5 bases from J, with 11 bases in between. CDR3 length: 12 amino acids. CDR3 amino acids: CASTWGSETQYF. DNA of the CDR3: TGTGCCAGCACCTGGGGAAGCGAGACCCAGTACTTC.